The T cell receptor beta chain under discussion was sequenced for a study of T cells in Graves' hyperthyroidism and ophthalmopathy. This clonotype occurred a few times. The source material, RNA transcripts, was used to amplify TCR beta CDR3 regions. Using the HTBI primer set, a first-round RT-PCR was run on the TCR CDR3. TCRdb processed the multiplex PCR reads anew with MiXCR; each CDR3 protein has one entry. The table lists 300,000 to 450,000 distinct CDR3 sequences, around 16% of them singletons. Sequencing used blood. The clonotype originates from a woman aged 18-30 years with Graves' hyperthyroidism that later progressed to Graves' ophthalmopathy.

This CDR3 reads CASSFLAFF. CDR3 in DNA: TGTGCCAGCAGTTTTCTCGCTTTCTTC. This chain joins TRBV12-3 or TRBV12-4 and TRBJ2-1; D is unclear. The germline V and J ends were trimmed by 3 bases and 16 bases, with 7 bases remaining between them. CDR3 length equals 9 residues.